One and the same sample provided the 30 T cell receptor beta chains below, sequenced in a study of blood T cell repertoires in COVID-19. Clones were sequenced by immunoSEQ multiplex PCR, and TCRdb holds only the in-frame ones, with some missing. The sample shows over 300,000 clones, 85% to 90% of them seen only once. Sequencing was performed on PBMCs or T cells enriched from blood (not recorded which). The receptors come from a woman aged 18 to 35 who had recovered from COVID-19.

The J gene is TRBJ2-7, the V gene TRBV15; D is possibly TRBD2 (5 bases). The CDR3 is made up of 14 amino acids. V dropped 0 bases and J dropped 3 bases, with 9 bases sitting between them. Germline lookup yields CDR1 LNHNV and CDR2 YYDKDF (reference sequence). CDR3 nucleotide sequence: TGTGCCACCAGCAGAGATCTGGGGAGCTACGAGCAGTACTTC. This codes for CATSRDLGSYEQYF.

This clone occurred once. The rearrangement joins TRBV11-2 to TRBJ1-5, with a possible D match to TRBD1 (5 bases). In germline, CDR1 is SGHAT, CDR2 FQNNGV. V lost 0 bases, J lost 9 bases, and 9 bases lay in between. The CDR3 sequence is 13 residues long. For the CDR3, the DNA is TGTGCCAGCAGCTTAGATATCGGGGGGCCCCAGCATTTT. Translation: CASSLDIGGPQHF. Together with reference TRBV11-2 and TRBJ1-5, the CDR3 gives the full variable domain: EAGVAQSPRYKIIEKRQSVAFWCNPISGHATLYWYQQILGQGPKLLIQFQNNGVVDDSQLPKDRFSAERLKGVDSTLKIQPAKLEDSAVYLCASSLDIGGPQHFGDGTRLSIL.

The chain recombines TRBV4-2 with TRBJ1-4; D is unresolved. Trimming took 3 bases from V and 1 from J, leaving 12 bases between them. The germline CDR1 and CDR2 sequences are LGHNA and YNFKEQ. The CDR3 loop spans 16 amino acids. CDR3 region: CASSQTSRLTNEKLFF. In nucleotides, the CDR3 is TGTGCCAGCAGCCAGACCTCCAGGCTAACTAATGAAAAACTGTTTTTT.

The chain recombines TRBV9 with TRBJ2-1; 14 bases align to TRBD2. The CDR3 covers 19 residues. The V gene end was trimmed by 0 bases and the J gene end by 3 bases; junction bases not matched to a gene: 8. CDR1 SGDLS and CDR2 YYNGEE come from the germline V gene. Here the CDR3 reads CASSVGGLAGDRVYNEQFF. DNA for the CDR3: TGTGCCAGCAGCGTAGGGGGACTAGCGGGAGATAGGGTCTACAATGAGCAGTTCTTC.

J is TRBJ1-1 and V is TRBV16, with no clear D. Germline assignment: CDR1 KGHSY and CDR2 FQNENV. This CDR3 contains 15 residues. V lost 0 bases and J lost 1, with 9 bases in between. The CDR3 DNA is TGTGCCAGCAGCCAATCGCCCGCAGGGAACACTGAAGCTTTCTTT. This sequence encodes CASSQSPAGNTEAFF.

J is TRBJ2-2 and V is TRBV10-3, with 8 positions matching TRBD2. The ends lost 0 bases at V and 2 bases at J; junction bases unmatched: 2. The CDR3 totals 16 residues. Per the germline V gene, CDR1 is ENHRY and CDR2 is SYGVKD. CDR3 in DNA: TGTGCCATCAGTGAGTCGGCGGGAGGTAACACCGGGGAGCTGTTTTTT. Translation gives CAISESAGGNTGELFF.

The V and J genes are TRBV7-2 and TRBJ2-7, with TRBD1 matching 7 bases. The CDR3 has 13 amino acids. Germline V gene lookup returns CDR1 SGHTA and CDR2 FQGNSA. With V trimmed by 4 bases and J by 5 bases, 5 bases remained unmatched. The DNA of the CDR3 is TGTGCCAGCAGCTACGACAGGGCCCACGAGCAGTACTTC. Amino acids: CASSYDRAHEQYF.

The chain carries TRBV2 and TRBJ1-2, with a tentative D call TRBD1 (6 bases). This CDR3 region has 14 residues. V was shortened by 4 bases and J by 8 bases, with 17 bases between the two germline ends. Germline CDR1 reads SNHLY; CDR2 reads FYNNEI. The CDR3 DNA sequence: TGTGCCAGCAGTGCCGACCAGGGGATCGGAGGCTACACCTTC. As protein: CASSADQGIGGYTF.

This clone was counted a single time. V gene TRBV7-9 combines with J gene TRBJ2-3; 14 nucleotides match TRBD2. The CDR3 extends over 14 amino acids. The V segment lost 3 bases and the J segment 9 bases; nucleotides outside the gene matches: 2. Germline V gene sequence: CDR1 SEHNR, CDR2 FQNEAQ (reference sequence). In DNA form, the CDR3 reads TGTGCCAGCAGCTTCGGGACTAGCGGGGGCACGCAGTATTTT. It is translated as CASSFGTSGGTQYF.

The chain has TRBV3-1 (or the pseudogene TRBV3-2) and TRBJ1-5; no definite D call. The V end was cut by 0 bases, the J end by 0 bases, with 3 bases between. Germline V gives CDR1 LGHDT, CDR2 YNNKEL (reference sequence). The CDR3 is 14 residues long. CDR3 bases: TGTGCCAGCAGCCAAGATTATAGCAATCAGCCCCAGCATTTT. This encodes CASSQDYSNQPQHF.

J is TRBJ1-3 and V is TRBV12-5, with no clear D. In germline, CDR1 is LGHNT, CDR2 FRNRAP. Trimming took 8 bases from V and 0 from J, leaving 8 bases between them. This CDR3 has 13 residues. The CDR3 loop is CASYASSGNTIYF. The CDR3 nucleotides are TGTGCTAGTTATGCGAGCTCTGGAAACACCATATATTTT.

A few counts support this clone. For the CDR3, the DNA is TGTGCCAGCTCACCCACCCGGGACAGGGTTTTCGAGAATGGCTACACCTTC. Protein sequence: CASSPTRDRVFENGYTF. This chain uses TRBV18 with TRBJ1-2, with 9 bases matching TRBD1. The trim removed 3 bases at V and 6 bases at J, leaving 14 bases unmatched. Germline assignment: CDR1 KGHSH and CDR2 LQKENI. CDR3 length equals 17 residues.

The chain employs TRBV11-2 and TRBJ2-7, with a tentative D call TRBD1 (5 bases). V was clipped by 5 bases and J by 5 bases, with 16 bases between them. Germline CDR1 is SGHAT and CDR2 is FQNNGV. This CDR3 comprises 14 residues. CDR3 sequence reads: CASSPRVGADEQYF. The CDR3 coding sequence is TGTGCCAGCAGCCCCCGCGTTGGGGCAGACGAGCAGTACTTC.

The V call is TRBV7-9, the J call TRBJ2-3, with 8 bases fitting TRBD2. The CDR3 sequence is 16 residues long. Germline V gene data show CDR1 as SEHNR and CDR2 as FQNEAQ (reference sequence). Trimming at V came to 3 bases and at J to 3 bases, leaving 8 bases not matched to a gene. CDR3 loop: CASSFPEAGATDTQYF. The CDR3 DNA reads TGTGCCAGCAGCTTCCCAGAAGCGGGGGCAACAGATACGCAGTATTTT.

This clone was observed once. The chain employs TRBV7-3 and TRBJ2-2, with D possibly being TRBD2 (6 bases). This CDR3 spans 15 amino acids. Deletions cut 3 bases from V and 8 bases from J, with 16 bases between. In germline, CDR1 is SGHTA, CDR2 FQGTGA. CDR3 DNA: TGTGCCAGCAGCTTCCCTGGGGCGGGGTATGGGGAGCTGTTTTTT. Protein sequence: CASSFPGAGYGELFF.

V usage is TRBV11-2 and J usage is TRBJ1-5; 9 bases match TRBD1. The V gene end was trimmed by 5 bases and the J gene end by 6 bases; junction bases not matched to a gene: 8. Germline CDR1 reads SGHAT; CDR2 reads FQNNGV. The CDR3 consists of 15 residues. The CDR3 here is CASSLDRGVFQPQHF. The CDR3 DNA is TGTGCCAGCAGCCTGGACAGGGGAGTATTTCAGCCCCAGCATTTT.

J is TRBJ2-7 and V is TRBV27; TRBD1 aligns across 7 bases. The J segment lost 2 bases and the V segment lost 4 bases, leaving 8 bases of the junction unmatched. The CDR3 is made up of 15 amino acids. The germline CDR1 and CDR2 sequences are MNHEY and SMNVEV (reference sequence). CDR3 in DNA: TGTGCCAGCAGTTCCAACCCTACAGGGGCCTACGAGCAGTACTTC. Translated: CASSSNPTGAYEQYF.

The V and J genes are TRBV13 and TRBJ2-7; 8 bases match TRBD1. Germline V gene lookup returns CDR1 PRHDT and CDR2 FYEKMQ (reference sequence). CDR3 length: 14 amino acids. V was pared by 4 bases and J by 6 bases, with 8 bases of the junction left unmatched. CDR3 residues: CASSWGRTGREQYF. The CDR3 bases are TGTGCCAGCAGCTGGGGCCGGACAGGGCGCGAGCAGTACTTC.

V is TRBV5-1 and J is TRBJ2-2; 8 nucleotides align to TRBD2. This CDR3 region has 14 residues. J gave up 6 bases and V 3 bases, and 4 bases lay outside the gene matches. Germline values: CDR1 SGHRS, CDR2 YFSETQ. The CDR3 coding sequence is TGCGCCAGCAGCTCCTTTAGCGGGGCCGGGGAGCTGTTTTTT. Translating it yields CASSSFSGAGELFF.

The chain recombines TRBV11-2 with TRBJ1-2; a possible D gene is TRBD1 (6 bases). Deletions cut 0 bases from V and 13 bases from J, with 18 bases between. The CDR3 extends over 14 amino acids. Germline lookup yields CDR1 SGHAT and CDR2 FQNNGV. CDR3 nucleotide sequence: TGTGCCAGCAGCTTAGATCCGGGGACACTCGCTTCCACCTTC. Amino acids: CASSLDPGTLASTF.

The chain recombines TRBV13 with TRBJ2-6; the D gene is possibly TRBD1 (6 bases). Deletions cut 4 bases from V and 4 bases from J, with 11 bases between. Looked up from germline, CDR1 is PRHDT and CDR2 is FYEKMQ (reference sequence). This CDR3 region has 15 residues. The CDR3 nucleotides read TGTGCCAGCAGCTACAGGGTTTCAGGGGCCAACGTCCTGACTTTC. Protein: CASSYRVSGANVLTF.

CDR3 sequence (DNA): TGCAGCGTCCAAACTAGCGCGCAAGAGACCCAGTACTTC. Translated, it gives CSVQTSAQETQYF. The V call is TRBV29-1, the J call TRBJ2-5; TRBD2 matches 7 bases. V gave up 6 bases and J gave up 2 bases; unmatched junction bases: 6. Germline loops: CDR1 SQVTM, CDR2 ANQGSEA. CDR3 size: 13 residues.

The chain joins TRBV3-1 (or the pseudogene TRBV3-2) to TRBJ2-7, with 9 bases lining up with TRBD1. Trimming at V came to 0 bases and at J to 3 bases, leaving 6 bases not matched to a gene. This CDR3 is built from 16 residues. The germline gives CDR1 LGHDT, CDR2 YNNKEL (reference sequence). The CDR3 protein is CASSQDLGQGDYEQYF. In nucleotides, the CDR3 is TGTGCCAGCAGCCAAGACTTGGGACAGGGAGACTACGAGCAGTACTTC.

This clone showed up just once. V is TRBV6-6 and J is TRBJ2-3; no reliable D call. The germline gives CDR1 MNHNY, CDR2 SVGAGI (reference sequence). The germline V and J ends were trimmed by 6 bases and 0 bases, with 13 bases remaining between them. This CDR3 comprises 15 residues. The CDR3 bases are TGTGCCAGCAGGCGCGCGGAACCTAGCACAGATACGCAGTATTTT. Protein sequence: CASRRAEPSTDTQYF.

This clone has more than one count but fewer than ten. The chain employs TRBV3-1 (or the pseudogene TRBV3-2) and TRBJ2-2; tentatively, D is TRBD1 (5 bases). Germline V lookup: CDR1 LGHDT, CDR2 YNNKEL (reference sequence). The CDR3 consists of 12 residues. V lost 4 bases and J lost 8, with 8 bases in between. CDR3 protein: CASSLGVGELFF. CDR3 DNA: TGTGCCAGCAGCCTAGGGGTAGGGGAGCTGTTTTTT.

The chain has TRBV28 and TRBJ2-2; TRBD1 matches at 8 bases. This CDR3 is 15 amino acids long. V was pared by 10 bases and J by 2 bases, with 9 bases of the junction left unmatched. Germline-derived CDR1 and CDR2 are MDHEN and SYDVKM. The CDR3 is CATTGTGLNTGELFF. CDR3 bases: TGTGCCACCACCGGGACAGGCCTTAACACCGGGGAGCTGTTTTTT.

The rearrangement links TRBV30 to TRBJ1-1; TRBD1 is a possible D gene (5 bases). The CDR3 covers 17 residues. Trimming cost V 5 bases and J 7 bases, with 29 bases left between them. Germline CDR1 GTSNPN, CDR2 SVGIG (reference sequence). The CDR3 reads CAWGGIGTESGRFEAFF. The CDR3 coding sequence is TGTGCCTGGGGGGGAATAGGGACGGAAAGTGGGAGGTTTGAAGCTTTCTTT.

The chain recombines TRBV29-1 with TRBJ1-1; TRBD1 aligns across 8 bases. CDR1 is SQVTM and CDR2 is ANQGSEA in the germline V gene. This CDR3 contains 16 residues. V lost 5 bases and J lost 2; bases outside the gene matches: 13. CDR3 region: CSVHGQGSVFNTEAFF. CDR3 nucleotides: TGCAGCGTTCATGGACAGGGATCTGTATTTAACACTGAAGCTTTCTTT.

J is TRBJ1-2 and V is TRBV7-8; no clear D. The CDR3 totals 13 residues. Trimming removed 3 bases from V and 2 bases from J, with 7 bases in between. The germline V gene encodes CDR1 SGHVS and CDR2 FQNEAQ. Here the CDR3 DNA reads TGTGCCAGCAGCTTTACGAGGAACTATGGCTACACCTTC. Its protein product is CASSFTRNYGYTF.

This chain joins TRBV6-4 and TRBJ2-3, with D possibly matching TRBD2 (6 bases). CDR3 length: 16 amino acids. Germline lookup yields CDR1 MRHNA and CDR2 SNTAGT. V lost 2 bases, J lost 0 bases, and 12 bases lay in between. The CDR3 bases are TGTGCCAGCAGTGACCGAGGGGACTTCAGCACAGATACGCAGTATTTT. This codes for CASSDRGDFSTDTQYF.